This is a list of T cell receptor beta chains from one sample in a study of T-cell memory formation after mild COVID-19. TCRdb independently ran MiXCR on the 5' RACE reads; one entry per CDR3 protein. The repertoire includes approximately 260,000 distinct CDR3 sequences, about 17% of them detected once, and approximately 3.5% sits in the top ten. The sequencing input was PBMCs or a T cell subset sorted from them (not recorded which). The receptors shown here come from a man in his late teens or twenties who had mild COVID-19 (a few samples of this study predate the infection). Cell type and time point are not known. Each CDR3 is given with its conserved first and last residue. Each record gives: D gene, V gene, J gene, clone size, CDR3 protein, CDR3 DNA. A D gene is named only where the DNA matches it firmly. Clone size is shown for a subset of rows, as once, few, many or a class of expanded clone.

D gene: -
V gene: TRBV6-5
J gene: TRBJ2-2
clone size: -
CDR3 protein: CASRQGFNTGELFF
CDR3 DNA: TGTGCCAGCCGCCAGGGATTTAACACCGGGGAGCTGTTTTTT

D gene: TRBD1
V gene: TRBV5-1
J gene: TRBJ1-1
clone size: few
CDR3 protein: CASAASGGYGDTEAFF
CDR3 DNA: TGCGCCAGTGCAGCCTCAGGGGGCTATGGGGACACTGAAGCTTTCTTT

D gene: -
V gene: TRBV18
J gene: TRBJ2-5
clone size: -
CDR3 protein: CASSSDGSRTQYF
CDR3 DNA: TGTGCCAGCTCATCAGACGGGTCGAGGACCCAGTACTTC

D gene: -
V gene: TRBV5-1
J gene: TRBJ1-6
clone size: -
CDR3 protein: CASSLAGLVNSPLHF
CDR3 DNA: TGCGCCAGCAGCTTGGCGGGTCTCGTCAATTCACCCCTCCACTTT

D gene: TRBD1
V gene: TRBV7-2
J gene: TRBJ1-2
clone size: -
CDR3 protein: CASSSTGGGGYTF
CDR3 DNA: TGTGCCAGCAGCTCGACAGGGGGAGGTGGCTACACCTTC

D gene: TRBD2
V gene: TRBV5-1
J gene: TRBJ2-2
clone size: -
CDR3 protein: CASSLAGGRNTGELFF
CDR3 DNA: TGCGCCAGCAGCTTGGCCGGGGGGAGGAACACCGGGGAGCTGTTTTTT

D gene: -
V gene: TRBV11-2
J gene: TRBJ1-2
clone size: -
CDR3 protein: CASSSPLGGRNYGYTF
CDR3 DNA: TGTGCCAGCAGCTCCCCTCTCGGGGGGCGAAACTATGGCTACACCTTC

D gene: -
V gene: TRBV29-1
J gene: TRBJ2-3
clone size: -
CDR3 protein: CSGTTSTDTQYF
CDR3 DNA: TGCAGCGGAACCACTAGCACGGATACGCAGTATTTT

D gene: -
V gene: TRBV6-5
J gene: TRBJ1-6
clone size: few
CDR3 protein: CASSYHERGSPLHF
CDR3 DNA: TGTGCCAGCAGTTACCACGAGCGCGGTTCACCCCTCCACTTT

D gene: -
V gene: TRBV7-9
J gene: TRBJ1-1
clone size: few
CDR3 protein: CASSSRIGVAEAFF
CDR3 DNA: TGTGCCAGCAGCTCTCGAATCGGTGTGGCTGAAGCTTTCTTT

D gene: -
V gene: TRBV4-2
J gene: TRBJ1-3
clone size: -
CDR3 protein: CASSQGRGSENTIYF
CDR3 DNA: TGTGCCAGCAGCCAAGGGCGAGGCTCTGAAAACACCATATATTTT

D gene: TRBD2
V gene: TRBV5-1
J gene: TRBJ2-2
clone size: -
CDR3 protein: CASSPGASGLATGELFF
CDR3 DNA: TGCGCCAGCAGTCCCGGGGCTAGCGGCTTGGCGACCGGGGAGCTGTTTTTT

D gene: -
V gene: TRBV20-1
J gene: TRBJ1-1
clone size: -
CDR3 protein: CSASREGAFF
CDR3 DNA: TGCAGTGCTAGTCGGGAAGGAGCTTTCTTT

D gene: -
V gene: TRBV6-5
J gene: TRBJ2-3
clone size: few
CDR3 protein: CASSYGGGGPTDTQYF
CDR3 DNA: TGTGCCAGCAGTTACGGGGGAGGGGGACCCACAGATACGCAGTATTTT

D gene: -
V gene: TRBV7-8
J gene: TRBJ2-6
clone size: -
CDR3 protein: CASSTRGRLAGANVLTF
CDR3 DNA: TGTGCCAGCAGCACCCGGGGACGGCTCGCTGGGGCCAACGTCCTGACTTTC

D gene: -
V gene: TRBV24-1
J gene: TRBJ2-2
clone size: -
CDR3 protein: CATGGDTGELFF
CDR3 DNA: TGTGCCACCGGAGGGGACACCGGGGAGCTGTTTTTT

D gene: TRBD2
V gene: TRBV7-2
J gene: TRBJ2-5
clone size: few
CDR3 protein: CASSLSLAGVETQYF
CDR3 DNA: TGTGCCAGCAGCTTAAGTCTAGCGGGGGTAGAGACCCAGTACTTC

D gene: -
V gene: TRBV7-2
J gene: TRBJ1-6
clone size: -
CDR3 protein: CASSPTAMSSYNSPLHF
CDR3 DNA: TGTGCCAGCAGCCCGACAGCCATGAGCTCCTATAATTCACCCCTCCACTTT

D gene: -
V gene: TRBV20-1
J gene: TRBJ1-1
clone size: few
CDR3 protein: CSARGSTEAFF
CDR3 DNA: TGCAGTGCTCGGGGTTCCACTGAAGCTTTCTTT

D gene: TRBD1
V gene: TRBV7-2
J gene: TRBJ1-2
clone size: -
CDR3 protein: CASSFWTQGTYGYTF
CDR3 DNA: TGTGCCAGCAGCTTTTGGACACAGGGGACCTATGGCTACACCTTC

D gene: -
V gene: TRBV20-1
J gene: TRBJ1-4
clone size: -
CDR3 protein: CSAEGPGTNEKLFF
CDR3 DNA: TGCAGTGCCGAGGGACCGGGAACTAATGAAAAACTGTTTTTT

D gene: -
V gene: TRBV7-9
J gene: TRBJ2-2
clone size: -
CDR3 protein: CASSLARMGVLFF
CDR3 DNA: TGTGCCAGCAGCTTAGCGCGAATGGGTGTGCTGTTTTTT

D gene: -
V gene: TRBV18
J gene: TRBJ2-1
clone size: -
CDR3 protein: CASSPGRRQYNEQFF
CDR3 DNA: TGTGCCAGCTCACCGGGACGTAGACAATACAATGAGCAGTTCTTC

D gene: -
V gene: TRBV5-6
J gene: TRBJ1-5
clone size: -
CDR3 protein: CASSFGGGSNQPQHF
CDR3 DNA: TGTGCCAGCAGCTTTGGCGGGGGTAGCAATCAGCCCCAGCATTTT

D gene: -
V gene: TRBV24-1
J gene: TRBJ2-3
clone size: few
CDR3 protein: CATRDTDTQYF
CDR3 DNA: TGTGCCACCAGGGATACAGATACGCAGTATTTT